This T cell receptor beta chain was sequenced during a study of blood T cells in healthy people across ages. For this clonotype: Its matching antigen is unknown.

Using a J-beta primer mix together with a sample-barcoded 5' primer, a second PCR was run for 7 to 11 cycles. Each cDNA molecule received a tag from a template-switch adaptor that had 12 random nucleotides. A minimum of 2.5 million CDR3-containing paired-end reads was obtained for each sample. From the 5' RACE reads, TCRdb called clonotypes with MiXCR, one entry per CDR3 protein. The sample includes some 1.8 million distinct CDR3 sequences, more than 35% of them seen just once. Germline V gives CDR1 SGHTA, CDR2 FQGNSA. Trimming removed 3 bases from V and 13 bases from J, with 25 bases in between. The CDR3 length is 16 residues. Study results and limitations: With naive T cell percentage, TCR beta diversity showed a strong correlation.

The receptor was isolated from a human donor in good health. The sequenced material came from blood. This chain links TRBV7-2 with TRBJ2-4; possible D gene TRBD2, 5 bases. The CDR3 reads CASSFRGLSSYNEQYF. In DNA, the CDR3 is TGTGCCAGCAGCTTCCGGGGATTGAGCTCCTACAATGAGCAGTACTTC.